Given below is one T cell receptor beta chain in context. Trimming removed 6 bases at V and 0 bases at J, with 18 bases between. Germline CDR1 is DFQATT and CDR2 is SNEGSKA (reference sequence). The CDR3 has 16 residues. This entry comes from a study of regulatory T cells in long-lasting Graves disease. Time point reported: newly diagnosed GD, antithyroid drugs for less than 3 months. Construction of the TCR library relied on RNA isolated from PBMCs. In building TCR beta libraries, iRepertoire HTBI primers were used together with Arm-PCR of CDR3 regions. Original data processing: Among the samples, 60 to 65 TRBV and 14 TRBJ segments were identified. One entry per CDR3 protein results from TCRdb running MiXCR on the multiplex PCR reads. These V and J calls originate from TCRdb's pipeline instead of the authors' own analysis. The sample lists 530,000 or so distinct CDR3 sequences, around 15% occurring once.

The data were also submitted as part of a second study, on T cells in Graves' hyperthyroidism and ophthalmopathy. That source adds: The study excluded patients with uncontrolled infection, other autoimmune disease, pregnancy or lactation. Separation of ophthalmopathy from stable hyperthyroidism was achieved by a 13 V-J model.

The rearrangement joins TRBV20-1 to TRBJ1-5; a possible D gene is TRBD1 (5 bases). The clonotype was recovered from a man younger than 35 with Graves disease. Sequencing was performed on peripheral blood mononuclear cells (PBMCs), taken at new diagnosis, from a patient treated with antithyroid drugs. This chain's CDR3 is CSARDRRTNSNQPQHF. The CDR3 DNA is TGCAGTGCCAGGGACCGCCGAACGAATAGCAATCAGCCCCAGCATTTT.